The clone carrying this T cell receptor (beta chain) was seen at least ten times. Antigen specificity is unknown. The data were taken from a study of lung T cells in sarcoidosis with Löfgren's syndrome. About the research overall: Analyses focused on Löfgren's syndrome patients.

Study-level points and caveats: Sarcoidosis antigen recognition was only suggested, antigen unidentified. TRBV2 was the preferred pairing partner of TRAV12-1, with similar CDR3s.

Trimming cost V 0 bases and J 4 bases; bases outside gene matches: 13. This CDR3 is 17 amino acids long. Germline V lookup: CDR1 DFQATT, CDR2 SNEGSKA (reference sequence). Via MiXCR, TCRdb re-called the reads, giving one row per CDR3 protein. The sample yields approximately 20,000 distinct CDR3 sequences, 21% seen once. The chain combines TRBV20-1 with TRBJ2-7, with TRBD2 matching 9 bases. What was sequenced was CD4+ T cells from bronchoalveolar lavage. The source is a human donor with sarcoidosis (Löfgren's syndrome or another form), or a control subject (not recorded which). CDR3 DNA sequence: TGCAGTGCTAGAGATCAAAGCGGCGGGGGGGACTCTTACGAGCAGTACTTC. Its protein is CSARDQSGGGDSYEQYF.